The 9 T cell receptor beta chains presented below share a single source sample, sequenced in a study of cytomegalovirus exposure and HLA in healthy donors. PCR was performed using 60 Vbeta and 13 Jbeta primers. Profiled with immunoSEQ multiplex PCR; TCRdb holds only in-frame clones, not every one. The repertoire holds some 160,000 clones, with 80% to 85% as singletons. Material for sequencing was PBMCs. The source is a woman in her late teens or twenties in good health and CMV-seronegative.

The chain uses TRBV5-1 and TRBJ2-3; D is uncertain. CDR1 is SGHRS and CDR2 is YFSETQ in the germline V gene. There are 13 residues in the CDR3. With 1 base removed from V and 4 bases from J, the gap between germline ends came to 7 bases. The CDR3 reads CASSLSRSDTQYF. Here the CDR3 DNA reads TGCGCCAGCAGCTTGAGCCGGTCAGATACGCAGTATTTT.

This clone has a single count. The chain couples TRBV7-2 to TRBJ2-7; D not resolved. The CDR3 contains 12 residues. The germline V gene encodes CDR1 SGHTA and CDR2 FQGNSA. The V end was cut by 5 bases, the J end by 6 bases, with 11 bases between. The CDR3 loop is CASSPSRSEQYF. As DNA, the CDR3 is TGTGCCAGCAGCCCAAGTCGGTCCGAGCAGTACTTC.

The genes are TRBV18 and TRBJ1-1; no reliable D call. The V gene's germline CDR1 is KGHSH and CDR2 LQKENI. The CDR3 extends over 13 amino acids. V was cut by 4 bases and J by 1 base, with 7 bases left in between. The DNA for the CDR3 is TGTGCCAGCTCACGAAACACGAACACTGAAGCTTTCTTT. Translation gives CASSRNTNTEAFF.

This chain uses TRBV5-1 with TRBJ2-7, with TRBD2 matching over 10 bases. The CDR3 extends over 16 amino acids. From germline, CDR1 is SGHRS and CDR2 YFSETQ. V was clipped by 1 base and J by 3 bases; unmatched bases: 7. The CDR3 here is CASSLTIAGGLYEQYF. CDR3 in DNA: TGCGCCAGCAGCTTGACCATAGCGGGGGGCCTCTACGAGCAGTACTTC.

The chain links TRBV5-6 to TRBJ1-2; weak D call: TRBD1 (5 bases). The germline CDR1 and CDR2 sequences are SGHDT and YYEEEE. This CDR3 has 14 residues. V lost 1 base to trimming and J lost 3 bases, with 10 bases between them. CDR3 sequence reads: CASSLMGGDYGYTF. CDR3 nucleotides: TGTGCCAGCAGCTTGATGGGGGGTGACTATGGCTACACCTTC. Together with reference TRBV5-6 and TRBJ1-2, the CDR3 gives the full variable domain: DAGVTQSPTHLIKTRGQQVTLRCSPKSGHDTVSWYQQALGQGPQFIFQYYEEEERQRGNFPDRFSGHQFPNYSSELNVNALLLGDSALYLCASSLMGGDYGYTFGSGTRLTVV.

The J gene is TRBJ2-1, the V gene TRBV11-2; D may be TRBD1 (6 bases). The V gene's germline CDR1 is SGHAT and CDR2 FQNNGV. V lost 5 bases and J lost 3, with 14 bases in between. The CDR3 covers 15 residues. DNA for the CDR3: TGTGCCAGCAGCCAGCGGACAGTCAGCTACAATGAGCAGTTCTTC. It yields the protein CASSQRTVSYNEQFF.

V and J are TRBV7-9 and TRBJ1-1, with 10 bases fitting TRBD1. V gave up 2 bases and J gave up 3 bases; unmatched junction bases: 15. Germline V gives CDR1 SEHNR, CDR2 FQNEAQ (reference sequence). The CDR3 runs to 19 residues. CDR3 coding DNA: TGTGCCAGCAGCTTAACCCGACGGGGACAGGGGCGGTCGGACACTGAAGCTTTCTTT. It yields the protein CASSLTRRGQGRSDTEAFF.

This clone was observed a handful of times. The CDR3 region has the DNA TGTGCCAGCACCCTCTTGACGGGACACCCGGGGGGCTACACCTTC. It translates to CASTLLTGHPGGYTF. This chain connects TRBV13 to TRBJ1-2; tentatively, D is TRBD1 (6 bases). Trimming removed 7 bases from V and 8 bases from J, with 23 bases in between. The length of the CDR3 is 15 residues. Germline V gene lookup returns CDR1 PRHDT and CDR2 FYEKMQ (reference sequence). The full variable domain, its missing parts supplied by reference TRBV13 and TRBJ1-2, is AAGVIQSPRHLIKEKRETATLKCYPIPRHDTVYWYQQGPGQDPQFLISFYEKMQSDKGSIPDRFSAQQFSDYHSELNMSSLELGDSALYFCASTLLTGHPGGYTFGSGTRLTVV.

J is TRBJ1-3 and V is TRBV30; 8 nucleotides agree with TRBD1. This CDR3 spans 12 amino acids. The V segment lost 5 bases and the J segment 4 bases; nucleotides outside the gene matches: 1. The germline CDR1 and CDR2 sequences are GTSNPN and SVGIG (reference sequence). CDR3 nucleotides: TGTGCCTGGGGGACAGGAGGAAACACCATATATTTT. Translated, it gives CAWGTGGNTIYF.